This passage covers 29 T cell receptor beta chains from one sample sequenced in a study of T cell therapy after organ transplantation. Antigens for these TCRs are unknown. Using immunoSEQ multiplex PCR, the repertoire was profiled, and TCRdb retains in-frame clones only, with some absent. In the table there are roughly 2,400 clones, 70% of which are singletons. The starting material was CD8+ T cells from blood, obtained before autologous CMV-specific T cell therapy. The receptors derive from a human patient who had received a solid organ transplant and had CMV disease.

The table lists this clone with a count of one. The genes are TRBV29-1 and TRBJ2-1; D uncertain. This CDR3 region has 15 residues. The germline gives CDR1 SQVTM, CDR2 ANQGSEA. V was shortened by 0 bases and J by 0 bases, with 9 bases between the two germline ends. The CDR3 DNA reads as TGCAGCGTTGAAGATCCCTTCAGCTCCTACAATGAGCAGTTCTTC. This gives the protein CSVEDPFSSYNEQFF.

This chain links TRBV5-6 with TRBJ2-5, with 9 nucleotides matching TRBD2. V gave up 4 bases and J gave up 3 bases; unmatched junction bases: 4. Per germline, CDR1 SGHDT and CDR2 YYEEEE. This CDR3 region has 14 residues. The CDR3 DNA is TGTGCCAGCAGCCCGGGACTAGCTAAAGAGACCCAGTACTTC. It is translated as CASSPGLAKETQYF.

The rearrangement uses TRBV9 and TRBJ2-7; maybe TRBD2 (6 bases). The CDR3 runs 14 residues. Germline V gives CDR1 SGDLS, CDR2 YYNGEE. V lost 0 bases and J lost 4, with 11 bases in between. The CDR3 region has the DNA TGTGCCAGCAGCGTAGGGGCGGGGTCGTACGAGCAGTACTTC. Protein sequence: CASSVGAGSYEQYF.

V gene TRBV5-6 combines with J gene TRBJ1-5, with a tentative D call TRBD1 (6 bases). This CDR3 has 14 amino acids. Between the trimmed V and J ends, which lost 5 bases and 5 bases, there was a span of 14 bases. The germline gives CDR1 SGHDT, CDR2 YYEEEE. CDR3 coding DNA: TGTGCCAGCAGTTCCTCGACAGGTTATCAGCCCCAGCATTTT. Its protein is CASSSSTGYQPQHF.

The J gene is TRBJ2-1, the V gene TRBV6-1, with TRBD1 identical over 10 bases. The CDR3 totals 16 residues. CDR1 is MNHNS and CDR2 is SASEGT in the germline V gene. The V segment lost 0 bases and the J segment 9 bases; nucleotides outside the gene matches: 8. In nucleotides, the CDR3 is TGTGCCAGCAGTGAAGCCGCGGGACAGGGGTATTCTGAGCAGTTCTTC. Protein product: CASSEAAGQGYSEQFF.

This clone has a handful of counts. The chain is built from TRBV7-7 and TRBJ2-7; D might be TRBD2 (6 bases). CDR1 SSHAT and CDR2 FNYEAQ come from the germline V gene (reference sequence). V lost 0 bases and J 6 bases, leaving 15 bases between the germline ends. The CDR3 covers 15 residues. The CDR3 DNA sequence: TGTGCCAGCAGCTTAGCTCCGGGAGTAAGTGGCGAGCAGTACTTC. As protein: CASSLAPGVSGEQYF. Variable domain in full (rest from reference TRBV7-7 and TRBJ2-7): GAGVSQSPRYKVTKRGQDVTLRCDPISSHATLYWYQQALGQGPEFLTYFNYEAQPDKSGLPSDRFSAERPEGSISTLTIQRTEQRDSAMYRCASSLAPGVSGEQYFGPGTRLTVT.

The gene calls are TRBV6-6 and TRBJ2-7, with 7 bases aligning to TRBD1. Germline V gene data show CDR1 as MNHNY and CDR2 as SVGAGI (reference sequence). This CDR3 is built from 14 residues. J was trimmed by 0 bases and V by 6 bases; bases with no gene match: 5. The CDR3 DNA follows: TGTGCCAGCAGCCGACAGGGACCCTCCTACGAGCAGTACTTC. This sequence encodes CASSRQGPSYEQYF.

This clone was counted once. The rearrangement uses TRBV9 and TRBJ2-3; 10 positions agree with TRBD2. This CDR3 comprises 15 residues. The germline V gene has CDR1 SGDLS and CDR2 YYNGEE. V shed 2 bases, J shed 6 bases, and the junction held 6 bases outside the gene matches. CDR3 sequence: CASSVSGRASDTQYF. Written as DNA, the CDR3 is TGTGCCAGCAGCGTCAGCGGGAGGGCCTCGGATACGCAGTATTTT. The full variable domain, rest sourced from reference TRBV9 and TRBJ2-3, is DSGVTQTPKHLITATGQRVTLRCSPRSGDLSVYWYQQSLDQGLQFLIQYYNGEERAKGNILERFSAQQFPDLHSELNLSSLELGDSALYFCASSVSGRASDTQYFGPGTRLTVL.

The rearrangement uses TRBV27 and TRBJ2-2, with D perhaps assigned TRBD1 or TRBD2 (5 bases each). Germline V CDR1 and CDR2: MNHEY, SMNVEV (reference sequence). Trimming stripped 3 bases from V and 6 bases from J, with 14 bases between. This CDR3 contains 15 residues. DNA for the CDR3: TGTGCCAGCAGTTTCCGGGGCGGAATACCCGGGGAGCTGTTTTTT. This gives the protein CASSFRGGIPGELFF.

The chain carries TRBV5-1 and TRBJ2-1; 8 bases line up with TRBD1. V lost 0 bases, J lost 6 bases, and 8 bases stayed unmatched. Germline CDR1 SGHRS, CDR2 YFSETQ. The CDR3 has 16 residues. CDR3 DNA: TGCGCCAGCAGCTTGGAAGTCACAGGGGGAGGCAATGAGCAGTTCTTC. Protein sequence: CASSLEVTGGGNEQFF.

CDR3 nucleotides: TGTGCCAGCAGCGTAGAGGGGAGCACAGATACGCAGTATTTT. Translated, it gives CASSVEGSTDTQYF. V usage is TRBV9 and J usage is TRBJ2-3, with D possibly matching TRBD1 (5 bases). The CDR3 totals 14 residues. Germline CDR1 and CDR2: SGDLS and YYNGEE. V was clipped by 0 bases and J by 0 bases, with 5 bases between them.

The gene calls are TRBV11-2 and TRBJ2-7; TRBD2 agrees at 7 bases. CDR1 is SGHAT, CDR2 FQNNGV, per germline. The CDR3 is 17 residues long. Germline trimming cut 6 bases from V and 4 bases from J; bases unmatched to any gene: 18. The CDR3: CASSFGKSGAGFYEQYF. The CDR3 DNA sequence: TGTGCCAGCAGTTTCGGGAAGAGCGGGGCCGGGTTTTACGAGCAGTACTTC.

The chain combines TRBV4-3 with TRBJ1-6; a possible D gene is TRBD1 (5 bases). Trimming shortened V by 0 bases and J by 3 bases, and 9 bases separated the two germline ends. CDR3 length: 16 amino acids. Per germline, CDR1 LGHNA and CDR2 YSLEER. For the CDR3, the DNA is TGCGCCAGCAGCCAAGACAGACAGAGCTATAATTCACCCCTCCACTTT. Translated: CASSQDRQSYNSPLHF.

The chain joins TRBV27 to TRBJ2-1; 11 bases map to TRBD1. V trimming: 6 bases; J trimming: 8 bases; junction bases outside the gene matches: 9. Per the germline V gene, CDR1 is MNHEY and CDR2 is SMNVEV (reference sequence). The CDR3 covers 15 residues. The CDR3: CASSPGTGGRDEQFF. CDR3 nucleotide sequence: TGTGCCAGCAGCCCCGGGACAGGGGGGCGCGATGAGCAGTTCTTC.

The CDR3 DNA reads as TGTGCCAGCAGCTTAGGTCTGAGGACTGGGACCAATGAGCAGTTCTTC. Its protein product is CASSLGLRTGTNEQFF. V gene TRBV7-8 combines with J gene TRBJ2-1; possibly TRBD1 or TRBD2 for D (5 bases each). This CDR3 is 16 amino acids long. Germline CDR1 reads SGHVS; CDR2 reads FQNEAQ. Trimming took off 1 base at V and 6 bases at J, with 16 bases between the two ends.

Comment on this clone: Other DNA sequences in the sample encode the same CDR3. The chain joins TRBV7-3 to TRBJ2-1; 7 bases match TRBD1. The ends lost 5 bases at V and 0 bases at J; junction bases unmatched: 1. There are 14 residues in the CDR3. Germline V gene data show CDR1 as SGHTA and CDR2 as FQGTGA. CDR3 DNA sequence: TGTGCCAGCAGCCCAGGGGGCTCCTACAATGAGCAGTTCTTC. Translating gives CASSPGGSYNEQFF.

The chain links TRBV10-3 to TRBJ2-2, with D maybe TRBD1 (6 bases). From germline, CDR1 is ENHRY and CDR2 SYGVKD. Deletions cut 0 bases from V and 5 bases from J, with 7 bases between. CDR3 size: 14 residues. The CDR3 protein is CAISESTGTGELFF. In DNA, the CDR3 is TGTGCCATCAGTGAGTCAACAGGGACCGGGGAGCTGTTTTTT.

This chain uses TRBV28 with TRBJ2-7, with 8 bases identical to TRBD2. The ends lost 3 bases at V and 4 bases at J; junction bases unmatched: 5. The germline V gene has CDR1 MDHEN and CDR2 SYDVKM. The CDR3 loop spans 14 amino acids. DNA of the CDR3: TGTGCCAGCAGTTTTCGCAGCGGGAGATACGAGCAGTACTTC. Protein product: CASSFRSGRYEQYF.

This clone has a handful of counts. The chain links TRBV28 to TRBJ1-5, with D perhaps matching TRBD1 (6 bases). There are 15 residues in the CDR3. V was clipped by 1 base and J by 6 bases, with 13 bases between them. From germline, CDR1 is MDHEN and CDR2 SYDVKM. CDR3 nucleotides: TGTGCCAGCAGTTTATCGGTGACAGGCAGTCAGCCCCAGCATTTT. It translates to CASSLSVTGSQPQHF.

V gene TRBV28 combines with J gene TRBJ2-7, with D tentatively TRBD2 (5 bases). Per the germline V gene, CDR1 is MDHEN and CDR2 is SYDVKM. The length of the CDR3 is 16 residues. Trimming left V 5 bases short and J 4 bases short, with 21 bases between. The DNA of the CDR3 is TGTGCCAGCAGTCCCCCTTACGGGATTAAAAGGTACGAGCAGTACTTC. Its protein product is CASSPPYGIKRYEQYF. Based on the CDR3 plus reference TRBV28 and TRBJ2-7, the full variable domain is DVKVTQSSRYLVKRTGEKVFLECVQDMDHENMFWYRQDPGLGLRLIYFSYDVKMKEKGDIPEGYSVSREKKERFSLILESASTNQTSMYLCASSPPYGIKRYEQYFGPGTRLTVT.

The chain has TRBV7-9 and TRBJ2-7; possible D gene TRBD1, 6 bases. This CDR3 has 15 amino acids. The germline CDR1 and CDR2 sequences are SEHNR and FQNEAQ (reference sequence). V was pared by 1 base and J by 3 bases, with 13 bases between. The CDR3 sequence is CASSLVTGLGYEQYF. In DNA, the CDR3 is TGTGCCAGCAGCTTAGTCACAGGGCTGGGCTACGAGCAGTACTTC. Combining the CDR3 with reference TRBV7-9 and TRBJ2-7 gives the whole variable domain DTGVSQNPRHKITKRGQNVTFRCDPISEHNRLYWYRQTLGQGPEFLTYFQNEAQLEKSRLLSDRFSAERPKGSFSTLEIQRTEQGDSAMYLCASSLVTGLGYEQYFGPGTRLTVT.

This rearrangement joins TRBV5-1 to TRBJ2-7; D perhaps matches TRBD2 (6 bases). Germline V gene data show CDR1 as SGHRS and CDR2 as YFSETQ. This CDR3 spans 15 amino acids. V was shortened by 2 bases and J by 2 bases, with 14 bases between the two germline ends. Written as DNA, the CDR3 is TGCGCCAGCAGCTTTACTAATGCGGGACCCTACGAGCAGTACTTC. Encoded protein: CASSFTNAGPYEQYF.

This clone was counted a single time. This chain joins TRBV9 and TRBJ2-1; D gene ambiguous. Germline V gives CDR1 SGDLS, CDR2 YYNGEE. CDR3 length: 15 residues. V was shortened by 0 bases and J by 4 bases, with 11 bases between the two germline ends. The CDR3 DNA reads TGTGCCAGCAGCGTAGACCCCCTTCAGTACAATGAGCAGTTCTTC. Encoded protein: CASSVDPLQYNEQFF.

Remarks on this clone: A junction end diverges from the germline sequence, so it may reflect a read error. The CDR3 spells CASSQRSGRGEQFF. In DNA, the CDR3 is TGCGCCAGCAGCCAACGTAGCGGGAGGGGTGAGCAGTTCTTC. V usage is TRBV5-4 and J usage is TRBJ2-1; 11 bases align to TRBD2. The CDR3 sequence is 14 residues long. Germline lookup yields CDR1 SGHNT and CDR2 YYREEE (reference sequence).

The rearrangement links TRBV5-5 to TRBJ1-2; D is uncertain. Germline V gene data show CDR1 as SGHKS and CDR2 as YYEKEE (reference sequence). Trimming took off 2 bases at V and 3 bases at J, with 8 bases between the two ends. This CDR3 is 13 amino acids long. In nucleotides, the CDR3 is TGTGCCAGCAGCTTAGTTGGGGACTATGGCTACACCTTC. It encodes CASSLVGDYGYTF.

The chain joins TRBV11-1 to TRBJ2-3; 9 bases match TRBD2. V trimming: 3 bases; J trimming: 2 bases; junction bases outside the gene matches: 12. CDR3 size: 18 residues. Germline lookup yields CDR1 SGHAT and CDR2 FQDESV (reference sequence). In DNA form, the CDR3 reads TGTGCCAGCAGCTTTTCGGCCTTTAGCGGGAGTGACACAGATACGCAGTATTTT. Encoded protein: CASSFSAFSGSDTDTQYF.

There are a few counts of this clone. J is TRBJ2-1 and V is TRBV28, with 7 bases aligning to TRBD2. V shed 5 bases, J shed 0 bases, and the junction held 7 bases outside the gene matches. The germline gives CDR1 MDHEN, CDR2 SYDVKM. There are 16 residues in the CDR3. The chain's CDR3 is CASSALAVLSYNEQFF. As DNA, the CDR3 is TGTGCCAGCAGTGCCCTAGCGGTCCTCTCCTACAATGAGCAGTTCTTC.

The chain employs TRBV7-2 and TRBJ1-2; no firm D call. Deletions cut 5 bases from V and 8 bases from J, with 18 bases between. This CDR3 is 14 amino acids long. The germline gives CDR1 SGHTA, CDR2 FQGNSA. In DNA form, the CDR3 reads TGTGCCAGCAGCCCCACCCCGCCGCCCAAGGGCTACACCTTC. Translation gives CASSPTPPPKGYTF.

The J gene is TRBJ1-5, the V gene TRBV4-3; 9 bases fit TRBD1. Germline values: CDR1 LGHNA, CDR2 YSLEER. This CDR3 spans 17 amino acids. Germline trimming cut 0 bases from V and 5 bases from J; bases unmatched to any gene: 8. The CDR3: CASSQDLGQGMHQPQHF. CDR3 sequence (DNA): TGCGCCAGCAGCCAAGATCTCGGACAGGGGATGCATCAGCCCCAGCATTTT.